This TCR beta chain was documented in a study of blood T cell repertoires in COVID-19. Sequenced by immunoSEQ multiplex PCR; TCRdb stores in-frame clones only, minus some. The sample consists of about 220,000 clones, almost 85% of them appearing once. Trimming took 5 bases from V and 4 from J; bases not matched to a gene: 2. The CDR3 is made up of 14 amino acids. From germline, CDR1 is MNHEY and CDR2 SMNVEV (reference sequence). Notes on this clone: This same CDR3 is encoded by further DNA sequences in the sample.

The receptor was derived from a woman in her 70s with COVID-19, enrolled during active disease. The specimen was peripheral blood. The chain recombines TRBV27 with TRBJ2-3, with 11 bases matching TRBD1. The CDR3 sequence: CASSRTGGPDTQYF. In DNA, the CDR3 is TGTGCCAGCAGTAGGACAGGGGGCCCAGATACGCAGTATTTT.